This TCR beta chain stems from a study of T-cell reconstitution after alpha-beta-depleted transplantation in children. The CDR3 spans 16 residues. Germline CDR1 is MGHRA and CDR2 is YSYEKL. V lost 3 bases and J lost 8, with 20 bases in between. Unique molecular identifiers featured in how the TCRbeta library was prepared. TCRdb reanalysed the PCR reads using MiXCR and keeps one entry per CDR3 protein. The table shows around 240,000 distinct CDR3 sequences, with around 7.8% occurring only once. This clonotype was counted many times. The sequenced sample was PBMCs, mostly from graft donor cells, obtained 180 days after TCRalphabeta/CD19-depleted stem cell transplant. This TCR was recovered from a male patient under 18 who had a stem cell transplant for acute lymphoblastic leukemia, so the T cells may come from the graft donor. The chain is built from TRBV4-1 and TRBJ2-1; D gene uncertain. The CDR3 DNA sequence: TGCGCCAGCAGCCAGCAATGGGCCGGGCCCGGCGATGAGCAGTTCTTC. It yields the protein CASSQQWAGPGDEQFF.